These 29 T cell receptor beta chains originate from one sample sequenced in a study of T cells after yellow fever vaccination. TCRdb fed the 5' RACE reads into MiXCR, producing one record per CDR3 protein. Of just over 300,000 distinct CDR3 sequences listed, around 4% were seen once; the top ten hold about 20%. Sequences were derived from PBMCs, sampled on the day of the yellow fever booster vaccination. The receptors were gathered from a young man who received the YFV17D yellow fever vaccine.

This clonotype was detected ten times or more. This sequence joins TRBV7-2 and TRBJ2-3; D is ambiguous. This CDR3 has 15 residues. V lost 5 bases, J lost 0 bases, and 12 bases lay in between. Germline V lookup: CDR1 SGHTA, CDR2 FQGNSA. The CDR3 is CASSRTSFSTDTQYF. For the CDR3, the DNA is TGTGCCAGCAGCCGGACGTCCTTTAGCACAGATACGCAGTATTTT.

This clonotype was observed at least ten times. The chain has TRBV5-1 and TRBJ2-7, with no clear D. CDR1 SGHRS and CDR2 YFSETQ come from the germline V gene. V was shortened by 0 bases and J by 1 base, with 8 bases between the two germline ends. There are 14 residues in the CDR3. The CDR3 protein is CASSLDVLSYEQYV. The CDR3 DNA sequence: TGCGCCAGCAGCTTGGACGTCCTTTCCTACGAGCAGTACGTC.

This clonotype was detected many times. The CDR3 DNA reads TGTGCCAGCAGCTATGGACAGGTCTCCTCCTACGAGCAGTACGTC. This encodes CASSYGQVSSYEQYV. The rearrangement uses TRBV7-8 and TRBJ2-7; 7 bases match TRBD1. The germline V gene encodes CDR1 SGHVS and CDR2 FQNEAQ. J gave up 0 bases and V 4 bases, and 6 bases lay outside the gene matches. The CDR3 covers 15 residues.

This clonotype appeared many times. The rearrangement links TRBV7-8 to TRBJ1-1, with TRBD1 matching 7 bases. Germline CDR1 is SGHVS and CDR2 is FQNEAQ. The CDR3 is made up of 15 amino acids. Trimming cost V 2 bases and J 0 bases; bases outside gene matches: 3. The CDR3 sequence: CASSLTGEMNTEAFF. The CDR3 region has the DNA TGTGCCAGCAGCTTAACAGGGGAAATGAACACTGAAGCTTTCTTT.

The V call is TRBV20-1, the J call TRBJ2-5; D is uncertain. Germline V gene lookup returns CDR1 DFQATT and CDR2 SNEGSKA (reference sequence). V was shortened by 6 bases and J by 1 base, with 6 bases between the two germline ends. This CDR3 contains 11 residues. As DNA, the CDR3 is TGCAGTGCCGCAAGCCAAGAGACCCAGTACTTC. It translates to CSAASQETQYF.

This clonotype was seen many times. This chain joins TRBV6-2 or TRBV6-3 and TRBJ1-1; 9 bases fit TRBD1. The CDR3 is 18 residues long. With 0 bases clipped from V and 6 bases from J, the junction kept 14 bases outside the gene matches. The V gene's germline CDR1 is MNHEY and CDR2 SVGEGT. The CDR3 region has the DNA TGTGCCAGCAGTTACTCAGCTGTACATGGACAGGGGATCGCTGAAGCTTTCTTT. This translates into CASSYSAVHGQGIAEAFF.

This chain connects TRBV4-1 to TRBJ2-2, with unresolved D. Between the trimmed V and J ends, which lost 0 bases and 1 base, there was a span of 9 bases. CDR1 and CDR2 (germline): MGHRA, YSYEKL. The CDR3 is 16 amino acids. CDR3 protein: CASSQDLHLNTGELFF. Written as DNA, the CDR3 is TGCGCCAGCAGCCAAGATCTCCATTTGAACACCGGGGAGCTGTTTTTT.

This clonotype was detected many times. The rearrangement joins TRBV21-1 to TRBJ1-5; the table assigns TRBD1, which was not confirmed against the DNA. TRBV21-1 is marked as a pseudogene. The CDR3 sequence is 15 residues long. The CDR3 loop reads CASSISAGGHQPQHF. CDR3 DNA sequence: TGTGCCAGCAGCATATCGGCAGGGGGTCATCAGCCCCAGCATTTT.

This clonotype occurred many times. V is TRBV7-2 and J is TRBJ1-6, with D perhaps TRBD1 (6 bases). The germline V and J ends were trimmed by 5 bases and 9 bases, with 17 bases remaining between them. CDR1 SGHTA and CDR2 FQGNSA come from the germline V gene. The CDR3 extends over 15 amino acids. The CDR3 nucleotides read TGTGCCAGCAGCGGCCGGGACATACTGAGTTCACCCCTCCACTTT. The encoded protein is CASSGRDILSSPLHF.

This clonotype was counted many times. The rearrangement uses TRBV7-9 and TRBJ2-5; possibly TRBD1 or TRBD2 for D (6 bases each). CDR3 size: 15 residues. The V gene's germline CDR1 is SEHNR and CDR2 FQNEAQ (reference sequence). Trimming stripped 5 bases from V and 10 bases from J, with 23 bases between. CDR3: CASSLIRGPAEGQYF. DNA for the CDR3: TGTGCCAGCAGCCTGATTCGGGGGCCCGCAGAGGGCCAGTACTTC.

The V call is TRBV6-4, the J call TRBJ1-2; 7 bases align to TRBD1. V lost 0 bases to trimming and J lost 4 bases; unmatched junction nucleotides: 2. The germline gives CDR1 MRHNA, CDR2 SNTAGT. This CDR3 is built from 14 residues. CDR3 in DNA: TGTGCCAGCAGTGACTCGGCAGGGGGCTATGGCTACACCTTC. As protein: CASSDSAGGYGYTF.

This clonotype came up many times. This chain joins TRBV7-2 and TRBJ1-1; possible D gene TRBD1, 5 bases. The ends were cut back, 5 bases at V and 4 bases at J, with 17 bases in the middle. Germline loops: CDR1 SGHTA, CDR2 FQGNSA. This CDR3 contains 15 residues. The CDR3 DNA sequence: TGTGCCAGCAGCCCCCAGGGTAAAGGGAGCACTGAAGCTTTCTTT. Translating gives CASSPQGKGSTEAFF.

The table lists this clonotype with many counts. The chain is built from TRBV5-6 and TRBJ2-3; D is perhaps TRBD1 or TRBD2 (5 bases each). The V end was cut by 5 bases, the J end by 2 bases, with 18 bases between. The CDR3 contains 16 residues. Looked up from germline, CDR1 is SGHDT and CDR2 is YYEEEE. This CDR3 reads CASRVTGTRPTDTQYF. The DNA of the CDR3 is TGTGCCAGCAGAGTCACGGGGACCCGCCCCACAGATACGCAGTATTTT.

The sample holds many counts of this clonotype. The CDR3 nucleotides read TGCGCCAGCAGCCCGAACCAGGACAGGCAATACGAGCAGTACTTC. Translated, it gives CASSPNQDRQYEQYF. The V gene is TRBV5-1, the J gene TRBJ2-7; 7 bases map to TRBD1. Germline V gene sequence: CDR1 SGHRS, CDR2 YFSETQ. With 4 bases clipped from V and 4 bases from J, the junction kept 11 bases outside the gene matches. The CDR3 extends over 15 amino acids.

In its sample, this clonotype was seen many times. The chain is built from TRBV7-2 and TRBJ2-3; the D gene is possibly TRBD1 (6 bases). The CDR3 has 15 residues. Germline values: CDR1 SGHTA, CDR2 FQGNSA. The V and J ends lost 5 bases and 1 base respectively, with 13 bases between them. The CDR3 region is CASSLPTGGTDTQYF. CDR3 bases: TGTGCCAGCAGCCTGCCGACAGGTGGCACAGATACGCAGTATTTT.

This clonotype was counted many times. The chain employs TRBV7-9 and TRBJ2-5; TRBD1 might be the D (6 bases). The CDR3 spans 15 residues. Germline V lookup: CDR1 SEHNR, CDR2 FQNEAQ (reference sequence). The V and J ends lost 0 bases and 0 bases respectively, with 8 bases between them. The CDR3, as DNA: TGTGCCAGCAGCTTAGCGCAGGGGAACCAAGAGACCCAGTACTTC. Translating gives CASSLAQGNQETQYF.

The chain recombines TRBV5-1 with TRBJ2-7; possible D gene TRBD1, 5 bases. Germline CDR1 is SGHRS and CDR2 is YFSETQ. V was trimmed by 0 bases and J by 0 bases, leaving 10 bases between them. The length of the CDR3 is 15 residues. The CDR3 nucleotides read TGCGCCAGCAGCTTGGGCAGGGCGAGCTCCTACGAGCAGTACTTC. Encoded protein: CASSLGRASSYEQYF.

At least ten counts were recorded for this clonotype. The germline gene is not matched at one end of the junction; a read error may be the cause. The J gene is TRBJ2-7, the V gene TRBV7-2; TRBD2 aligns across 9 bases. CDR3 size: 14 residues. CDR1 and CDR2 (germline): SGHTA, FQGNSA. The CDR3 nucleotides read TGTGCCAGCAGCCTAGCGGGGAGTCTCTACGAGCAGTACTTC. Encoded protein: CASSLAGSLYEQYF. Variable domain in full (rest from reference TRBV7-2 and TRBJ2-7): GAGVSQSPSNKVTEKGKDVELRCDPISGHTALYWYRQSLGQGLEFLIYFQGNSAPDKSGLPSDRFSAERTGGSVSTLTIQRTQQEDSAVYLCASSLAGSLYEQYFGPGTRLTVT.

Only a few counts were recorded for this clonotype. The chain uses TRBV9 and TRBJ1-6; D gene uncertain. In germline, CDR1 is SGDLS, CDR2 YYNGEE. The length of the CDR3 is 15 residues. The V gene lost 0 bases and the J gene lost 9 bases, with 13 bases spanning the gap. The CDR3 here is CASSVGLEDRSPLHF. The CDR3 DNA sequence: TGTGCCAGCAGCGTAGGTTTAGAGGACCGTTCACCCCTCCACTTT.

The table lists this clonotype with a few counts. The genes are TRBV7-9 and TRBJ2-7; 10 bases align to TRBD1. The CDR3 consists of 14 residues. J gave up 6 bases and V 5 bases, and 7 bases lay outside the gene matches. Germline V lookup: CDR1 SEHNR, CDR2 FQNEAQ (reference sequence). The CDR3 reads CASSLGTGVPEQYF. In DNA form, the CDR3 reads TGTGCCAGCAGCCTCGGGACAGGGGTACCCGAGCAGTACTTC.

This clonotype was seen at least ten times. The chain links TRBV28 to TRBJ2-7; tentatively, D is TRBD2 (5 bases). Deletions cut 5 bases from V and 2 bases from J, with 16 bases between. The length of the CDR3 is 15 residues. CDR1 is MDHEN and CDR2 is SYDVKM in the germline V gene. The CDR3 is CASSPRGRGTYEQYV. CDR3 nucleotides: TGTGCCAGCAGTCCCCGTGGGAGAGGGACCTACGAGCAGTACGTC.

To note about this clonotype: The germline gene is not matched at one end of the junction; a read error may be the cause. This sequence joins TRBV29-1 and TRBJ1-2; TRBD1 is a possible D gene (5 bases). CDR1 SQVTM and CDR2 ANQGSEA come from the germline V gene. The CDR3 has 12 amino acids. CDR3 in amino acids: CSVRDLNCGYTF. The DNA of the CDR3 is TGCAGCGTGCGGGACCTTAACTGTGGCTACACCTTC.

The gene calls are TRBV7-8 and TRBJ2-2; the D gene is possibly TRBD2 (5 bases). The CDR3 is 16 residues long. Trimming took off 1 base at V and 6 bases at J, with 15 bases between the two ends. Germline CDR1 and CDR2: SGHVS and FQNEAQ. The CDR3 DNA sequence: TGTGCCAGCAGCTTAGTAGAGCTAGCTTTGGCCGGGGAGCTGTTTTTT. It is translated as CASSLVELALAGELFF.

Concerning this clonotype: The germline gene is not matched at one end of the junction; a read error may be the cause. The rearrangement joins TRBV5-6 to TRBJ2-1, with 10 bases identical to TRBD2. The length of the CDR3 is 12 residues. The germline V gene has CDR1 SGHDT and CDR2 YYEEEE. The CDR3, as DNA: TGTGCCAGCAGCAGTACTAGCGGGGACTCCCTCTTC. Its protein product is CASSSTSGDSLF.

In its sample, this clonotype was seen many times. This chain joins TRBV5-5 and TRBJ2-3; 12 nucleotides match TRBD2. Germline V gives CDR1 SGHKS, CDR2 YYEKEE (reference sequence). V was clipped by 4 bases and J by 0 bases; unmatched bases: 3. The CDR3 is made up of 16 amino acids. The DNA of the CDR3 is TGTGCCAGCAGCAGCGGACTAGCGGGGAGCACAGATACGCAGTATTTT. This codes for CASSSGLAGSTDTQYF. The full variable domain, in which reference TRBV5-5 and TRBJ2-3 provide the parts outside the CDR3, is DAGVTQSPTHLIKTRGQQVTLRCSPISGHKSVSWYQQVLGQGPQFIFQYYEKEERGRGNFPDRFSARQFPNYSSELNVNALLLGDSALYLCASSSGLAGSTDTQYFGPGTRLTVL.

This clonotype was seen at least ten times. CDR3: CASSPHREGGYTF. The CDR3 DNA sequence: TGTGCCAGCAGCCCACACAGGGAAGGAGGCTACACCTTC. This chain connects TRBV7-2 to TRBJ1-2; a possible D gene is TRBD1 (6 bases). V was shortened by 5 bases and J by 8 bases, with 15 bases between the two germline ends. The CDR3 totals 13 residues. Germline CDR1 SGHTA, CDR2 FQGNSA.

This clonotype was recorded many times. This chain links TRBV5-1 with TRBJ2-3, with TRBD1 as a possible D gene (5 bases). The V gene lost 3 bases and the J gene lost 6 bases, with 11 bases spanning the gap. Germline V gene sequence: CDR1 SGHRS, CDR2 YFSETQ. This CDR3 has 13 amino acids. The CDR3 loop reads CASSSSGADTQYF. The CDR3, as DNA: TGCGCCAGCAGCTCCAGTGGGGCGGATACGCAGTATTTT.

This clonotype came up a few times. The rearrangement links TRBV12-3 or TRBV12-4 to TRBJ1-5; D possibly corresponds to TRBD1 (5 bases). The CDR3 totals 16 residues. The germline V and J ends were trimmed by 4 bases and 4 bases, with 17 bases remaining between them. The CDR3 spells CASSSPRDGPNQPQHF. The CDR3 DNA reads TGTGCCAGCAGTTCCCCCCGGGACGGACCAAATCAGCCCCAGCATTTT.

This clonotype was detected many times. CDR3 amino acids: CASSSQGPHTGELFF. The CDR3 nucleotides are TGTGCCAGCAGCTCACAGGGCCCCCACACCGGGGAGCTGTTTTTT. The chain combines TRBV27 with TRBJ2-2, with TRBD1 as a possible D gene (6 bases). The V gene lost 6 bases and the J gene lost 3 bases, with 14 bases spanning the gap. Germline CDR1 MNHEY, CDR2 SMNVEV (reference sequence). The CDR3 runs to 15 residues.